The clone carrying this TCR beta chain was recorded a few times. Its specificity is unknown. This specimen belongs to a study of OX40 agonist ivuxolimab in advanced cancers. CDR1 and CDR2 (germline): SGHRS, YFSETQ. With V trimmed by 4 bases and J by 9 bases, 10 bases remained unmatched. The CDR3 runs to 15 residues. Samples were taken at baseline and on day 1 of cycles 4 and 7. The study, taken as a whole, reports: At 0.1 to 3.0 mg/kg, CD4+ and CD8+ blood T cells expanded clonally by week 6.

Measured with immunoSEQ multiplex PCR; TCRdb has only the in-frame clones, and not every one. The sample carries 69,000 or so clones, roughly 80% recorded once. This chain links TRBV5-1 with TRBJ2-1; 10 positions match TRBD2. Here the sequenced sample was CD4+ or CD8+ T cells sorted from blood, taken in a trial of the OX40 agonist ivuxolimab. The TCR comes from an adult with an advanced solid tumor such as melanoma, head and neck, liver or kidney cancer. The CDR3 reads CASSLGVAGGGEQFF. The CDR3 nucleotides read TGCGCCAGCAGCCTGGGAGTAGCGGGGGGCGGTGAGCAGTTCTTC. The complete variable domain, with remaining parts taken from reference TRBV5-1 and TRBJ2-1, reads KAGVTQTPRYLIKTRGQQVTLSCSPISGHRSVSWYQQTPGQGLQFLFEYFSETQRNKGNFPGRFSGRQFSNSRSEMNVSTLELGDSALYLCASSLGVAGGGEQFFGPGTRLTVL.